The 25 T cell receptor beta chains listed next were all sequenced from one sample in a study of blood T cell repertoires in COVID-19. Clones were read by immunoSEQ multiplex PCR, and TCRdb kept only the in-frame ones, dropping some. The table lists around 310,000 clones, nearly 90% of them singletons. Material: peripheral blood. These receptors were taken from a woman between 35 and 50 years old with COVID-19, enrolled during active disease.

The chain recombines TRBV10-3 with TRBJ1-4; 7 nucleotides line up with TRBD1. J was trimmed by 5 bases and V by 6 bases; bases with no gene match: 12. The CDR3 is 16 residues long. Germline V gene sequence: CDR1 ENHRY, CDR2 SYGVKD. The CDR3 DNA follows: TGTGCCATCAGCCCTGGGACAGTTGATCCAAATGAAAAACTGTTTTTT. It yields the protein CAISPGTVDPNEKLFF.

V and J are TRBV6-4 and TRBJ2-1; tentative D call: TRBD2 (6 bases). The germline V and J ends were trimmed by 5 bases and 2 bases, with 19 bases remaining between them. This CDR3 is 17 amino acids long. Germline loops: CDR1 MRHNA, CDR2 SNTAGT. The CDR3, as DNA: TGTGCCAGCAGTAACAACCAGGGACTTGGCCCCTACAATGAGCAGTTCTTC. Translation: CASSNNQGLGPYNEQFF.

This clone was seen only a few times. The chain combines TRBV6-5 with TRBJ2-7, with TRBD1 as a possible D gene (6 bases). CDR3 length: 14 residues. The V end was cut by 7 bases, the J end by 3 bases, with 16 bases between. The germline gives CDR1 MNHEY, CDR2 SVGAGI. CDR3 residues: CASKPTRGGYEQYF. The CDR3 coding sequence is TGTGCCAGCAAACCCACCCGAGGGGGCTACGAGCAGTACTTC.

The chain couples TRBV4-2 to TRBJ1-5; weak D call: TRBD1 (6 bases). Germline CDR1 reads LGHNA; CDR2 reads YNFKEQ. V was pared by 5 bases and J by 2 bases, with 10 bases between. The CDR3 totals 14 residues. CDR3 protein: CASSNPGGNQPQHF. Here the CDR3 DNA reads TGTGCCAGCAGCAATCCAGGGGGCAATCAGCCCCAGCATTTT.

This clone appeared a few times. Other DNA sequences in this sample translate to the same CDR3. This sequence joins TRBV20-1 and TRBJ1-2; D ambiguous. Germline CDR1 reads DFQATT; CDR2 reads SNEGSKA (reference sequence). This CDR3 has 11 residues. The V end was cut by 5 bases, the J end by 1 base, with 5 bases between. The CDR3 region is CSASSNYGYTF. The CDR3 DNA reads TGCAGTGCTTCGAGTAACTATGGCTACACCTTC.

In nucleotides, the CDR3 is TGTGCCAGCAGCGTAATAGGGGGCTATGGCTACACCTTC. The encoded protein is CASSVIGGYGYTF. The rearrangement uses TRBV28 and TRBJ1-2; D possibly corresponds to TRBD1 (6 bases). Germline V lookup: CDR1 MDHEN, CDR2 SYDVKM. The CDR3 loop spans 13 amino acids. Trimming removed 6 bases at V and 4 bases at J, with 12 bases between.

In its sample, this clone was seen once. The chain couples TRBV9 to TRBJ2-5; 11 bases map to TRBD2. Germline V CDR1 and CDR2: SGDLS, YYNGEE. This CDR3 comprises 15 residues. V lost 2 bases and J lost 9; bases outside the gene matches: 9. For the CDR3, the DNA is TGTGCCAGCAGCGTGGGTGGGACTAGCGGTTCTCCCCAGTACTTC. It specifies CASSVGGTSGSPQYF.

The rearrangement joins TRBV28 to TRBJ1-6; D remains unclear. Trimming pared 10 bases from V and 6 bases from J, leaving 22 bases between. Germline-derived CDR1 and CDR2 are MDHEN and SYDVKM. The CDR3 contains 16 residues. The CDR3 DNA reads as TGTGCCACCCGATGGGAGGGAACAACGGCTAATTCACCCCTCCACTTT. This sequence encodes CATRWEGTTANSPLHF.

As DNA, the CDR3 is TGTGCCAGCAGCCATACCGGGACATTCGGGACGAATGAGCAGTTCTTC. Its translation is CASSHTGTFGTNEQFF. The chain uses TRBV7-9 and TRBJ2-1; TRBD1 might be the D (6 bases). The CDR3 length is 16 residues. Germline CDR1 is SEHNR and CDR2 is FQNEAQ (reference sequence). V was trimmed by 5 bases and J by 7 bases, leaving 21 bases between them.

This clone was counted between two and nine times. At the DNA level, this CDR3 is encoded by other sequences in the same sample as well. This chain uses TRBV9 with TRBJ1-4; D is ambiguous. The CDR3 is 15 amino acids. V was shortened by 0 bases and J by 5 bases, with 11 bases between the two germline ends. Germline V lookup: CDR1 SGDLS, CDR2 YYNGEE. The CDR3 loop is CASSVAPGINEKLFF. The CDR3 DNA reads as TGTGCCAGCAGCGTAGCGCCAGGCATAAATGAAAAACTGTTTTTT.

This clone was found once. The chain has TRBV5-1 and TRBJ1-2, with TRBD1 matching over 8 bases. The ends lost 0 bases at V and 7 bases at J; junction bases unmatched: 5. This CDR3 is 14 amino acids long. CDR1 and CDR2 from the germline V gene are SGHRS and YFSETQ. CDR3 amino acids: CASSLALGQAGYTF. The CDR3 region has the DNA TGCGCCAGCAGCTTGGCCTTGGGACAGGCTGGCTACACCTTC.

The V gene is TRBV4-2, the J gene TRBJ1-6, with D possibly being TRBD1 (6 bases). Trimming took off 1 base at V and 8 bases at J, with 15 bases between the two ends. Germline values: CDR1 LGHNA, CDR2 YNFKEQ. This CDR3 has 16 amino acids. CDR3 coding DNA: TGTGCCAGCAGCCAAGGGGGGCAGGCCGGAGATTCACCCCTCCACTTT. Protein sequence: CASSQGGQAGDSPLHF.

This chain connects TRBV27 to TRBJ2-2; D unresolved. The CDR3 is 15 amino acids. The germline V gene has CDR1 MNHEY and CDR2 SMNVEV (reference sequence). The germline V and J ends were trimmed by 0 bases and 4 bases, with 9 bases remaining between them. The CDR3 reads CASSLSAGLTGELFF. Here the CDR3 DNA reads TGTGCCAGCAGTTTATCAGCAGGTCTCACCGGGGAGCTGTTTTTT.

In this sample, this clone turned up once. The J gene is TRBJ2-7, the V gene TRBV11-1; 11 bases agree with TRBD1. Germline V gives CDR1 SGHAT, CDR2 FQDESV (reference sequence). This CDR3 spans 13 amino acids. V lost 3 bases, J lost 6 bases, and 1 base stayed unmatched. DNA of the CDR3: TGTGCCAGCAGCTTCGGGACAGGGGGCGAGCAGTACTTC. Its translation is CASSFGTGGEQYF.

The chain recombines TRBV7-2 with TRBJ2-7, with 7 bases lining up with TRBD2. The junction had 2 bases not matched to a gene; V was cut back by 3 bases and J by 3 bases. This CDR3 has 13 amino acids. Germline V CDR1 and CDR2: SGHTA, FQGNSA. The CDR3 DNA sequence: TGTGCCAGCAGCTTGGGACTACTCTACGAGCAGTACTTC. The encoded protein is CASSLGLLYEQYF.

This chain uses TRBV7-2 with TRBJ2-7; the D gene is possibly TRBD1 (5 bases). Trimming left V 4 bases short and J 2 bases short, with 15 bases between. The CDR3 totals 15 residues. Germline CDR1 and CDR2: SGHTA and FQGNSA. The CDR3 loop reads CASSSRQNPAYEQYF. In nucleotides, the CDR3 is TGTGCCAGCAGCTCCCGACAGAACCCAGCCTACGAGCAGTACTTC.

This chain uses TRBV28 with TRBJ2-2; D may be TRBD1 (6 bases). Trimming removed 2 bases at V and 4 bases at J, with 8 bases between. Germline loops: CDR1 MDHEN, CDR2 SYDVKM. The CDR3 loop spans 14 amino acids. CDR3 sequence reads: CASSLIGGTGELFF. The DNA for the CDR3 is TGTGCCAGCAGTTTAATAGGGGGCACCGGGGAGCTGTTTTTT.

This chain joins TRBV3-1 (or the pseudogene TRBV3-2) and TRBJ2-6; 7 nucleotides match TRBD2. CDR1 LGHDT and CDR2 YNNKEL come from the germline V gene (reference sequence). The CDR3 runs to 18 residues. Trimming removed 1 base from V and 15 bases from J; junction bases left unmatched: 21. CDR3 sequence: CASSQVGGSGAGPSRLTF. DNA of the CDR3: TGTGCCAGCAGCCAAGTGGGAGGGAGCGGAGCGGGGCCTTCCCGCCTGACTTTC.

This clone was counted once. V usage is TRBV7-9 and J usage is TRBJ2-2, with D maybe TRBD2 (6 bases). V lost 1 base to trimming and J lost 3 bases, with 12 bases between them. There are 16 residues in the CDR3. CDR1 and CDR2 from the germline V gene are SEHNR and FQNEAQ (reference sequence). The CDR3 nucleotides are TGTGCCAGCAGCTTAGTCGGAGGGGAGGACACCGGGGAGCTGTTTTTT. Protein sequence: CASSLVGGEDTGELFF.

The chain joins TRBV5-1 to TRBJ2-1; possibly TRBD2 for D (5 bases). CDR3 size: 15 residues. CDR1 and CDR2 (germline): SGHRS, YFSETQ. Trimming left V 1 base short and J 6 bases short, with 14 bases between. The CDR3 is CASSLQLVLINEQFF. CDR3 in DNA: TGCGCCAGCAGCTTGCAACTAGTTCTTATCAATGAGCAGTTCTTC.

The V gene is TRBV2, the J gene TRBJ2-3; 7 nucleotides agree with TRBD2. Trimming at V came to 11 bases and at J to 4 bases, leaving 9 bases not matched to a gene. Germline V gene lookup returns CDR1 SNHLY and CDR2 FYNNEI. This CDR3 is 13 amino acids long. Written as DNA, the CDR3 is TGTGCCGGAGGGAGGGCGTACGCAGATACGCAGTATTTT. It codes for CAGGRAYADTQYF.

The rearrangement links TRBV2 to TRBJ2-2; maybe TRBD1 (6 bases). Trimming removed 2 bases at V and 4 bases at J, with 8 bases between. The CDR3 loop spans 14 amino acids. Germline CDR1 and CDR2: SNHLY and FYNNEI. CDR3 loop: CASSETGTTGELFF. DNA of the CDR3: TGTGCCAGCAGTGAAACAGGGACCACCGGGGAGCTGTTTTTT.

The chain employs TRBV11-2 and TRBJ2-1, with D possibly being TRBD2 (6 bases). CDR1 SGHAT and CDR2 FQNNGV come from the germline V gene. The CDR3 runs 14 residues. Trimming left V 0 bases short and J 8 bases short, with 11 bases between. The CDR3 DNA sequence: TGTGCCAGCAGCTTAGAACTAGCAAAAGATGAGCAGTTCTTC. Protein sequence: CASSLELAKDEQFF.

The V gene is TRBV5-1, the J gene TRBJ2-1; 8 bases line up with TRBD2. CDR1 is SGHRS, CDR2 YFSETQ, per germline. With V trimmed by 0 bases and J by 6 bases, 11 bases remained unmatched. The CDR3 totals 17 residues. The CDR3 nucleotides read TGCGCCAGCAGCTTGGCCTTGGGACTAGGGGTAGTCAATGAGCAGTTCTTC. Translation: CASSLALGLGVVNEQFF. Full variable domain (remainder filled in from reference TRBV5-1 and TRBJ2-1): KAGVTQTPRYLIKTRGQQVTLSCSPISGHRSVSWYQQTPGQGLQFLFEYFSETQRNKGNFPGRFSGRQFSNSRSEMNVSTLELGDSALYLCASSLALGLGVVNEQFFGPGTRLTVL.

The chain uses TRBV5-1 and TRBJ2-7; TRBD1 matches at 8 bases. This CDR3 contains 15 residues. With 4 bases clipped from V and 2 bases from J, the junction kept 8 bases outside the gene matches. The germline V gene encodes CDR1 SGHRS and CDR2 YFSETQ. CDR3 in DNA: TGCGCCAGCAGCCCGCAGACAGGGGACACCTACGAGCAGTACTTC. Its translation is CASSPQTGDTYEQYF.